Below are 24 T cell receptor beta chains sequenced from a single sample in a study of blood T cell repertoires in COVID-19 (TCRdb year 2020). The library was prepared using the immunoSEQ multiplex PCR assay. Held by TCRdb, this immuneACCESS table contains in-frame sequences only and omits some clones. Under half of the omission traces to an unresolved V gene where checked; the cause of the rest is unknown. The sample has more than 300,000 clones on record, roughly 88% of them singletons. The ten largest clones represent 1.6% of the sample. Sequencing input: peripheral blood. The origin of the receptors is a woman aged 25-40 years with COVID-19, enrolled during active disease.

The chain recombines TRBV2 with TRBJ1-1; D not certain. The germline V gene has CDR1 SNHLY and CDR2 FYNNEI. CDR3 length: 13 amino acids. Trimming cost V 7 bases and J 1 base, with 10 bases left between them. The CDR3 sequence: CASIFYSNTEAFF. The CDR3 DNA reads as TGTGCCAGCATATTTTACTCGAACACTGAAGCTTTCTTT. The whole variable domain, remainder taken from reference TRBV2 and TRBJ1-1, is EPEVTQTPSHQVTQMGQEVILRCVPISNHLYFYWYRQILGQKVEFLVSFYNNEISEKSEIFDDQFSVERPDGSNFTLKIRSTKLEDSAMYFCASIFYSNTEAFFGQGTRLTVV.

This chain uses TRBV5-1 with TRBJ1-2, with a tentative D call TRBD1 (6 bases). The V end lost 5 bases, the J end lost 0 bases, and 17 bases lay between the germline ends. CDR1 is SGHRS and CDR2 is YFSETQ in the germline V gene. The CDR3 runs 16 residues. The CDR3 loop reads CASSRVTGNANYGYTF. The CDR3 region has the DNA TGCGCCAGCAGTCGCGTGACAGGCAACGCTAACTATGGCTACACCTTC.

The chain recombines TRBV7-9 with TRBJ1-2; the D is unclear. The length of the CDR3 is 13 residues. Germline CDR1 is SEHNR and CDR2 is FQNEAQ (reference sequence). Trimming removed 1 base from V and 7 bases from J, with 10 bases in between. The CDR3 coding sequence is TGTGCCAGCAGCTTAGGGACTCTCGGTGGCTACACCTTC. Translated: CASSLGTLGGYTF.

The gene calls are TRBV7-9 and TRBJ2-1; 13 nucleotides line up with TRBD2. The CDR3 sequence is 15 residues long. With 5 bases clipped from V and 9 bases from J, the junction kept 7 bases outside the gene matches. Germline CDR1 SEHNR, CDR2 FQNEAQ (reference sequence). CDR3 DNA sequence: TGTGCCAGCAGCGGGACTAGCGGGGCGGCAGGTGAGCAGTTCTTC. Translation: CASSGTSGAAGEQFF.

The chain has TRBV6-5 and TRBJ1-2; 10 bases match TRBD1. Germline V gives CDR1 MNHEY, CDR2 SVGAGI. The CDR3 consists of 15 residues. Trimming took 4 bases from V and 4 from J; bases not matched to a gene: 6. The CDR3 DNA reads as TGTGCCAGCAGTTTGCGGACAGGGGGTAGCTATGGCTACACCTTC. This translates into CASSLRTGGSYGYTF.

This CDR3 is CASSGDRGHGYGYTF. CDR3 in DNA: TGTGCCAGCAGCGGGGACAGGGGGCATGGCTATGGCTACACCTTC. The chain employs TRBV6-5 and TRBJ1-2, with 12 bases lining up with TRBD1. This CDR3 has 15 amino acids. Per germline, CDR1 MNHEY and CDR2 SVGAGI. Trimming removed 6 bases from V and 4 bases from J; junction bases left unmatched: 6.

The V and J genes are TRBV21-1 and TRBJ1-1. TRBV21-1 is shown as a pseudogene. The CDR3 is 15 amino acids. CDR3 DNA: TGTGCCAGCAGCAAAGTTACTTCGTGGAGGACTGAAGCTTTCTTT. Protein: CASSKVTSWRTEAFF.

The chain couples TRBV7-9 to TRBJ1-1; D is unresolved. CDR3 size: 12 residues. The V gene lost 8 bases and the J gene lost 2 bases, with 9 bases spanning the gap. From germline, CDR1 is SEHNR and CDR2 FQNEAQ (reference sequence). This CDR3 is CASGNYNTEAFF. CDR3 sequence (DNA): TGTGCCAGCGGAAACTATAACACTGAAGCTTTCTTT.

This sequence joins TRBV19 and TRBJ1-5, with 8 bases fitting TRBD1. The CDR3 spans 13 residues. The V gene's germline CDR1 is LNHDA and CDR2 SQIVND (reference sequence). J was trimmed by 1 base and V by 8 bases; bases with no gene match: 1. CDR3 sequence: CASDRGSNQPQHF. CDR3 in DNA: TGTGCCAGTGACAGGGGCAGCAATCAGCCCCAGCATTTT.

The V gene is TRBV28, the J gene TRBJ2-7; D is unclear. Per germline, CDR1 MDHEN and CDR2 SYDVKM. The CDR3 sequence is 16 residues long. V lost 2 bases and J 2 bases, leaving 16 bases between the germline ends. CDR3 protein: CASSLSHVLRAYEQYF. In DNA, the CDR3 is TGTGCCAGCAGTTTAAGTCATGTCCTTAGAGCCTACGAGCAGTACTTC.

J is TRBJ1-2 and V is TRBV3-1 (or the pseudogene TRBV3-2); weak D call: TRBD1 (6 bases). Germline V gene data show CDR1 as LGHDT and CDR2 as YNNKEL (reference sequence). The CDR3 sequence is 13 residues long. V lost 6 bases to trimming and J lost 5 bases, with 13 bases between them. This CDR3 is CASSLGQLYGYTF. The CDR3 DNA reads as TGTGCCAGCAGTCTTGGACAGTTGTATGGCTACACCTTC.

The chain combines TRBV21-1 with TRBJ1-3. TRBV21-1 is marked as a pseudogene. CDR3 length: 16 amino acids. DNA for the CDR3: TGTGCCAGCAGCAGGAGGACGGACTTCTCTGGAAACACCATATATTTT. Translation: CASSRRTDFSGNTIYF.

The genes are TRBV19 and TRBJ2-5, with 13 bases lining up with TRBD2. This CDR3 is built from 16 residues. Looked up from germline, CDR1 is LNHDA and CDR2 is SQIVND (reference sequence). The ends lost 6 bases at V and 2 bases at J; junction bases unmatched: 6. CDR3 DNA: TGTGCCAGTAGGACTAGCGGGGGGTTACCTCAAGAGACCCAGTACTTC. As protein: CASRTSGGLPQETQYF.

The chain employs TRBV19 and TRBJ1-1; TRBD1 is a possible D gene (5 bases). Trimming stripped 4 bases from V and 1 base from J, with 10 bases between. The CDR3 covers 14 residues. Germline lookup yields CDR1 LNHDA and CDR2 SQIVND (reference sequence). The CDR3 region has the DNA TGTGCCAGTAGTAGGGGACTCAGGAACACTGAAGCTTTCTTT. This translates into CASSRGLRNTEAFF.

The chain joins TRBV24-1 to TRBJ2-1, with D possibly matching TRBD2 (7 bases). There are 15 residues in the CDR3. Germline assignment: CDR1 KGHDR and CDR2 SFDVKD. The V and J ends lost 2 bases and 5 bases respectively, with 12 bases between them. CDR3: CATSDWGGQNNEQFF. DNA for the CDR3: TGTGCCACCAGTGATTGGGGGGGGCAGAACAATGAGCAGTTCTTC.

The rearrangement uses TRBV6-5 and TRBJ1-5, with 12 nucleotides matching TRBD1. V shed 7 bases and J 7 bases; nucleotides not matched to a gene: 8. The CDR3 consists of 15 residues. Germline values: CDR1 MNHEY, CDR2 SVGAGI. DNA of the CDR3: TGTGCCAGCAACACCCCGGGACAGGGGGCACAGCCCCAGCATTTT. Its protein is CASNTPGQGAQPQHF.

The genes are TRBV30 and TRBJ2-5, with a weak D call TRBD1 (7 bases). Trimming took off 2 bases at V and 5 bases at J, with 18 bases between the two ends. In germline, CDR1 is GTSNPN, CDR2 SVGIG (reference sequence). The CDR3 length is 15 residues. CDR3 in DNA: TGTGCCTGGAGTAGTTCAGGGGGGAGGAGGGAGACCCAGTACTTC. Its translation: CAWSSSGGRRETQYF.

This clone was observed a handful of times. The chain is built from TRBV5-6 and TRBJ1-6; D may be TRBD1 (6 bases). Trimming took off 4 bases at V and 0 bases at J, with 17 bases between the two ends. The V gene's germline CDR1 is SGHDT and CDR2 YYEEEE. This CDR3 region has 18 residues. The CDR3 DNA is TGTGCCAGCAGCCCGATAATGGGGGCGAGCTCCTATAATTCACCCCTCCACTTT. Protein: CASSPIMGASSYNSPLHF.

The chain employs TRBV7-3 and TRBJ1-6; the D is unclear. CDR3 length: 13 residues. Trimming cost V 6 bases and J 3 bases, with 6 bases left between them. Germline CDR1 is SGHTA and CDR2 is FQGTGA. The CDR3 region is CASSRDYNSPLHF. In DNA, the CDR3 is TGTGCCAGCAGTCGGGACTATAATTCACCCCTCCACTTT. The full variable domain, completed using reference TRBV7-3 and TRBJ1-6, is GAGVSQTPSNKVTEKGKYVELRCDPISGHTALYWYRQSLGQGPEFLIYFQGTGAADDSGLPNDRFFAVRPEGSVSTLKIQRTERGDSAVYLCASSRDYNSPLHFGNGTRLTVT.

This clone is a singleton in its sample. V is TRBV7-7 and J is TRBJ2-5, with 7 nucleotides matching TRBD1. Looked up from germline, CDR1 is SSHAT and CDR2 is FNYEAQ (reference sequence). After removal of 1 base from V and 0 bases from J, the junction contained 2 bases not matched to a gene. This CDR3 has 15 residues. The CDR3 protein is CASSLDTGDQETQYF. CDR3 DNA: TGTGCCAGCAGCTTAGACACAGGGGACCAAGAGACCCAGTACTTC.

This clone was picked up a small number of times. This sequence joins TRBV6-6 and TRBJ2-2; weak D call: TRBD2 (6 bases). The length of the CDR3 is 14 residues. Trimming removed 9 bases from V and 1 base from J, with 12 bases in between. Germline CDR1 is MNHNY and CDR2 is SVGAGI (reference sequence). This chain's CDR3 is CASIMGGNTGELFF. CDR3 nucleotides: TGTGCCAGTATTATGGGGGGGAACACCGGGGAGCTGTTTTTT.

V usage is TRBV11-2 and J usage is TRBJ1-2; a weak D match, TRBD1 (6 bases). Germline values: CDR1 SGHAT, CDR2 FQNNGV. Trimming removed 4 bases from V and 5 bases from J, with 14 bases in between. This CDR3 contains 14 residues. The CDR3 sequence is CASSSPGVRYGYTF. CDR3 nucleotides: TGTGCCAGCAGCTCCCCAGGGGTCCGGTATGGCTACACCTTC.

The rearrangement uses TRBV5-1 and TRBJ2-3; TRBD2 is a possible D gene (5 bases). CDR3 length: 14 amino acids. CDR1 is SGHRS, CDR2 YFSETQ, per germline. Trimming pared 6 bases from V and 0 bases from J, leaving 11 bases between. Here the CDR3 DNA reads TGCGCCAGCAACTACGGCGGGAGCACAGATACGCAGTATTTT. Translated, it gives CASNYGGSTDTQYF.

At least ten counts were recorded for this clone. V and J are TRBV11-2 and TRBJ2-5, with no clear D. Trimming cost V 1 base and J 4 bases, with 7 bases left between them. Per germline, CDR1 SGHAT and CDR2 FQNNGV. The CDR3 covers 13 residues. The CDR3 DNA is TGTGCCAGCAGCTTAGGGGCTGTAGAGACCCAGTACTTC. It yields the protein CASSLGAVETQYF.